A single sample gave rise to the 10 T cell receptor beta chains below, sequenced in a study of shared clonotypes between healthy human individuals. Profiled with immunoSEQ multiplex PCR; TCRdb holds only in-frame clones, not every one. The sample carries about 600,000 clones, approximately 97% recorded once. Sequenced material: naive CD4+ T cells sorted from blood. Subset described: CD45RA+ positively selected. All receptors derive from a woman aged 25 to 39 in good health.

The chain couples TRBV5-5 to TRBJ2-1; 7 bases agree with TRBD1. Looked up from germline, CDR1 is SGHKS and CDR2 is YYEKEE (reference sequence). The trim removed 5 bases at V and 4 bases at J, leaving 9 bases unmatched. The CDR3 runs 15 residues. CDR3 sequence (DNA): TGTGCCAGCAGGACACCGGGACAGAAATACAATGAGCAGTTCTTC. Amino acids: CASRTPGQKYNEQFF.

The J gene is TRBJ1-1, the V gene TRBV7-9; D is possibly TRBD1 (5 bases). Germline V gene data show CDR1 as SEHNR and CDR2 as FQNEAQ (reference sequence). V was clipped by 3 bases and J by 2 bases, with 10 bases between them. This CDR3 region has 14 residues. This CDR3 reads CASSLTTENTEAFF. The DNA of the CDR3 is TGTGCCAGCAGCTTGACGACAGAAAACACTGAAGCTTTCTTT. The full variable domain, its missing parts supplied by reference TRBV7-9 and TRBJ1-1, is DTGVSQNPRHKITKRGQNVTFRCDPISEHNRLYWYRQTLGQGPEFLTYFQNEAQLEKSRLLSDRFSAERPKGSFSTLEIQRTEQGDSAMYLCASSLTTENTEAFFGQGTRLTVV.

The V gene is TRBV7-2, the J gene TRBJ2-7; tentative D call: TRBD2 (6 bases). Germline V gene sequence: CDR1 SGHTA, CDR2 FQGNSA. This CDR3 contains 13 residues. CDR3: CAERAGPSYEQYF. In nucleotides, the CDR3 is TGTGCGGAACGGGCGGGGCCCTCCTACGAGCAGTACTTC.

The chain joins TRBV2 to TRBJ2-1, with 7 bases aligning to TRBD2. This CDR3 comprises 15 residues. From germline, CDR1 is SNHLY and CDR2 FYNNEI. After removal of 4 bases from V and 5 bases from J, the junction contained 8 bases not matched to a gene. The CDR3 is CASSVRGRDNNEQFF. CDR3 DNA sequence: TGTGCCAGCAGTGTACGGGGGAGGGATAACAATGAGCAGTTCTTC.

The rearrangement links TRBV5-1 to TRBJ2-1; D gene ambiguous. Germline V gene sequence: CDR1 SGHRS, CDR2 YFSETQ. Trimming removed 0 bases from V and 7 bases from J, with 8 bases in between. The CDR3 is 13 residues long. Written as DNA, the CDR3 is TGCGCCAGCAGCTTGGGGGCGAAGAATGAGCAGTTCTTC. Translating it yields CASSLGAKNEQFF. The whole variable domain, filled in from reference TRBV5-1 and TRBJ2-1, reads KAGVTQTPRYLIKTRGQQVTLSCSPISGHRSVSWYQQTPGQGLQFLFEYFSETQRNKGNFPGRFSGRQFSNSRSEMNVSTLELGDSALYLCASSLGAKNEQFFGPGTRLTVL.

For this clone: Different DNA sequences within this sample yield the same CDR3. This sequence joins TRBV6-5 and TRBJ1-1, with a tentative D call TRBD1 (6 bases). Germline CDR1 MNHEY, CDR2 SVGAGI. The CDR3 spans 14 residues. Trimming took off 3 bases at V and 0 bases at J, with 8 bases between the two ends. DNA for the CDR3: TGTGCCAGCAGTTATGGACAGATGAACACTGAAGCTTTCTTT. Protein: CASSYGQMNTEAFF.

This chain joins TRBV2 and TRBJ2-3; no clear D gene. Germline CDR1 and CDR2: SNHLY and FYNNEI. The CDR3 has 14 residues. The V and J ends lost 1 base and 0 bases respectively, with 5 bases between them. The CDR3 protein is CASSEGPSTDTQYF. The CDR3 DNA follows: TGTGCCAGCAGTGAAGGGCCAAGCACAGATACGCAGTATTTT.

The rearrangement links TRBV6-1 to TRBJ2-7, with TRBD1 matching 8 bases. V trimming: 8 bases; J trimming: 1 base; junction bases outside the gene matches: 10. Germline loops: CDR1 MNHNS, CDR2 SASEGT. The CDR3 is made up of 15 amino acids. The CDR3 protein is CASQRQGPPSYEQYF. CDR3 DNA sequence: TGTGCCAGCCAACGACAGGGGCCTCCTTCCTACGAGCAGTACTTC.

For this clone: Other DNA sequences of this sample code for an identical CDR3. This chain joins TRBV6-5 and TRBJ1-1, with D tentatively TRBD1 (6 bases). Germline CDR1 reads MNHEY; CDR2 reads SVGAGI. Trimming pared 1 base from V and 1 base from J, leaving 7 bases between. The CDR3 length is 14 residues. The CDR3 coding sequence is TGTGCCAGCAGTTACTTACAGGGGAACACTGAAGCTTTCTTT. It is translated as CASSYLQGNTEAFF.

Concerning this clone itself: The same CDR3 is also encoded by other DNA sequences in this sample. CDR3: CAWSVSYGYTF. The CDR3 DNA follows: TGTGCCTGGAGTGTTTCGTATGGCTACACCTTC. This chain links TRBV30 with TRBJ1-2; D ambiguous. Per germline, CDR1 GTSNPN and CDR2 SVGIG (reference sequence). CDR3 length: 11 residues. The V and J ends lost 0 bases and 5 bases respectively, with 4 bases between them.